This section outlines one TCR beta chain sequence together with its context. The target antigen is unknown. Method: immunoSEQ multiplex PCR; TCRdb's copy keeps in-frame clones and lacks some. The data hold over 80,000 clones, with roughly 90% observed a single time. Researchers took blood at baseline, on cycle 4 day 1, and on cycle 7 day 1. The data belong to a study of OX40 agonist ivuxolimab in advanced cancers. Overall study context: Patients in the trial were receiving intravenous ivuxolimab every 2 weeks, at doses of 0.01 to 10 mg/kg. Prior therapy, whether anti-PD-1, anti-PD-L1 or anti-CTLA-4, was allowed, and roughly 40% had some. Study-wide findings and caveats: Clonal expansion by week 6 occurred in CD4+ and CD8+ blood T cells (at 0.1 to 3.0 mg/kg).

CDR1 is MNHNS and CDR2 is SASEGT in the germline V gene. V lost 3 bases to trimming and J lost 3 bases, with 15 bases between them. The CDR3 loop spans 16 amino acids. This specimen consisted of CD4+ or CD8+ T cells sorted from blood, obtained in a trial of the OX40 agonist ivuxolimab. The chain uses TRBV6-1 and TRBJ1-5, with D possibly being TRBD1 (5 bases). The receptor's source is an adult with an advanced solid tumor such as melanoma, head and neck, liver or kidney cancer. This CDR3 reads CASSERYGTPNQPQHF. The CDR3, as DNA: TGTGCCAGCAGTGAGAGATACGGGACCCCCAATCAGCCCCAGCATTTT.